Below, 26 T cell receptor beta chains from the same sample are listed, as sequenced in a study of CD4 T cells in relation to SARS-CoV-2 and coronaviruses. Data came from immunoSEQ multiplex PCR; TCRdb stores just in-frame clones and leaves some out. This sample has around 35,000 clones, with approximately 85% found just once. The sequenced sample consisted of memory CD4+ T cells from PBMCs. The receptors were sampled from an adult with COVID-19.

The chain recombines TRBV3-1 (or the pseudogene TRBV3-2) with TRBJ1-2; D is undetermined. V gave up 4 bases and J gave up 4 bases, with 10 bases separating them. The CDR3 loop spans 13 amino acids. Per the germline V gene, CDR1 is LGHDT and CDR2 is YNNKEL (reference sequence). CDR3 bases: TGTGCCAGCAGCCCCGACGGCACCTATGGCTACACCTTC. Translation: CASSPDGTYGYTF.

The chain recombines TRBV5-1 with TRBJ2-5; 12 bases align to TRBD1. V dropped 4 bases and J dropped 3; count of bases not matched to a gene: 7. Germline assignment: CDR1 SGHRS and CDR2 YFSETQ. There are 16 residues in the CDR3. CDR3 in amino acids: CASSPGTGGREETQYF. The DNA of the CDR3 is TGCGCCAGCAGCCCCGGGACAGGGGGCCGGGAAGAGACCCAGTACTTC.

This clone showed up just a few times. This sequence joins TRBV7-8 and TRBJ2-1; the match to TRBD2 covers 11 bases. The germline gives CDR1 SGHVS, CDR2 FQNEAQ. There are 15 residues in the CDR3. J gave up 8 bases and V 5 bases, and 8 bases lay outside the gene matches. The CDR3: CASSPSSGRRDEQFF. As DNA, the CDR3 is TGTGCCAGCAGCCCTTCTAGCGGGAGGCGTGATGAGCAGTTCTTC.

The rearrangement uses TRBV6-2 or TRBV6-3 and TRBJ2-1; 14 bases line up with TRBD2. Germline V lookup: CDR1 MNHEY, CDR2 SVGEGT. V shed 4 bases, J shed 9 bases, and the junction held 5 bases outside the gene matches. The CDR3 loop spans 15 amino acids. CDR3 DNA sequence: TGTGCCAGCAGTTTGGGACTAGCGGGAGCCTTTGAGCAGTTCTTC. Its protein is CASSLGLAGAFEQFF.

This clone has a handful of counts. CDR3 in amino acids: CASSPREGRNLGSYNSPLHF. The DNA of the CDR3 is TGTGCCAGCAGCCCCAGAGAAGGACGAAATCTGGGTTCCTATAATTCACCCCTCCACTTT. The genes are TRBV9 and TRBJ1-6; D is uncertain. Trimming removed 4 bases at V and 1 base at J, with 24 bases between. CDR3 length: 20 amino acids. The germline gives CDR1 SGDLS, CDR2 YYNGEE.

The chain has TRBV5-1 and TRBJ2-1, with D unclear. The CDR3 has 11 residues. Deletions cut 4 bases from V and 13 bases from J, with 12 bases between. Germline V lookup: CDR1 SGHRS, CDR2 YFSETQ. CDR3 protein: CASSRDDKQFF. The CDR3 region has the DNA TGCGCCAGCAGCAGAGACGACAAACAGTTCTTC.

V and J are TRBV5-6 and TRBJ1-1; no clear D. The CDR3 has 18 amino acids. The V gene lost 1 base and the J gene lost 0 bases, with 19 bases spanning the gap. CDR1 and CDR2 from the germline V gene are SGHDT and YYEEEE. Written as DNA, the CDR3 is TGTGCCAGCAGCTTGATAGTTATGCGGGCCAGGATGAACACTGAAGCTTTCTTT. It encodes CASSLIVMRARMNTEAFF.

The rearrangement uses TRBV7-2 and TRBJ1-4; D is uncertain. The V gene's germline CDR1 is SGHTA and CDR2 FQGNSA. This CDR3 comprises 15 residues. Trimming shortened V by 6 bases and J by 0 bases, and 11 bases separated the two germline ends. CDR3 in DNA: TGTGCCAGCAGGAAGAACTCCCCAACTAATGAAAAACTGTTTTTT. Translated: CASRKNSPTNEKLFF.

The rearrangement joins TRBV4-1 to TRBJ1-2; tentative D call: TRBD1 (6 bases). Trimming took off 1 base at V and 4 bases at J, with 13 bases between the two ends. The germline V gene encodes CDR1 MGHRA and CDR2 YSYEKL. The CDR3 runs to 15 residues. DNA of the CDR3: TGCGCCAGCAGCCAAGTCGCAGGGGCAAGCTATGGCTACACCTTC. Its translation: CASSQVAGASYGYTF.

The chain employs TRBV7-6 and TRBJ2-7, with 9 positions matching TRBD1. V lost 2 bases and J lost 3; bases outside the gene matches: 8. From germline, CDR1 is SGHVS and CDR2 FNYEAQ. The CDR3 runs 16 residues. Written as DNA, the CDR3 is TGTGCCAGCAGCTTAAAGGGGACAGGGCTGGGCTACGAGCAGTACTTC. It yields the protein CASSLKGTGLGYEQYF.

V gene TRBV7-9 combines with J gene TRBJ2-3, with D possibly matching TRBD2 (5 bases). The V end lost 1 base, the J end lost 3 bases, and 11 bases lay between the germline ends. The CDR3 extends over 15 amino acids. CDR1 and CDR2 (germline): SEHNR, FQNEAQ (reference sequence). The CDR3 loop reads CASSLEGGYTDTQYF. The CDR3 DNA reads TGTGCCAGCAGCTTAGAGGGCGGGTATACAGATACGCAGTATTTT.

The chain joins TRBV4-1 to TRBJ2-1; TRBD1 agrees at 9 bases. The V segment lost 1 base and the J segment 4 bases; nucleotides outside the gene matches: 5. The germline V gene encodes CDR1 MGHRA and CDR2 YSYEKL. This CDR3 has 16 residues. CDR3 in amino acids: CASSQAGQGVYNEQFF. The DNA for the CDR3 is TGCGCCAGCAGCCAAGCGGGACAGGGCGTTTACAATGAGCAGTTCTTC.

The rearrangement links TRBV4-2 to TRBJ2-7, with a possible D match to TRBD2 (6 bases). V was pared by 0 bases and J by 0 bases, with 18 bases between. Germline lookup yields CDR1 LGHNA and CDR2 YNFKEQ. The CDR3 is made up of 18 amino acids. The CDR3, as DNA: TGTGCCAGCAGCCAAGATCCACGTAGCGGTGTTAGCTCCTACGAGCAGTACTTC. Translated: CASSQDPRSGVSSYEQYF.

The genes are TRBV7-2 and TRBJ1-1, with a weak D call TRBD1 (5 bases). V lost 5 bases to trimming and J lost 0 bases, with 7 bases between them. The germline CDR1 and CDR2 sequences are SGHTA and FQGNSA. The CDR3 extends over 13 amino acids. The CDR3 sequence is CASSADMNTEAFF. The CDR3 DNA sequence: TGTGCCAGCAGCGCGGACATGAACACTGAAGCTTTCTTT.

This clone came up once. The chain links TRBV6-2 or TRBV6-3 to TRBJ2-5; no definite D call. V shed 2 bases and J shed 4 bases, with 8 bases lying between them. The CDR3 has 13 residues. Germline loops: CDR1 MNHEY, CDR2 SVGEGT. CDR3 coding DNA: TGTGCCAGCAGTTACGCCTCCCGAGAGACCCAGTACTTC. This translates into CASSYASRETQYF.

J is TRBJ2-5 and V is TRBV7-8; D assignment may be TRBD1 or TRBD2 (7 bases each). The V gene lost 3 bases and the J gene lost 5 bases, with 16 bases spanning the gap. CDR1 and CDR2 from the germline V gene are SGHVS and FQNEAQ. The CDR3 covers 15 residues. CDR3 protein: CASSFQGGARETQYF. CDR3 DNA: TGTGCCAGCAGCTTTCAGGGGGGGGCTAGGGAGACCCAGTACTTC. The variable domain in full, completed from reference TRBV7-8 and TRBJ2-5, reads GAGVSQSPRYKVAKRGQDVALRCDPISGHVSLFWYQQALGQGPEFLTYFQNEAQLDKSGLPSDRFFAERPEGSVSTLKIQRTQQEDSAVYLCASSFQGGARETQYFGPGTRLLVL.

The chain recombines TRBV7-2 with TRBJ2-2, with 9 bases matching TRBD1. Germline loops: CDR1 SGHTA, CDR2 FQGNSA. J was trimmed by 6 bases and V by 6 bases; bases with no gene match: 8. This CDR3 contains 15 residues. The CDR3 loop is CASSFTGGRPGELFF. The CDR3 bases are TGTGCCAGCAGTTTCACAGGGGGCAGGCCCGGGGAGCTGTTTTTT. The full variable domain, rest sourced from reference TRBV7-2 and TRBJ2-2, is GAGVSQSPSNKVTEKGKDVELRCDPISGHTALYWYRQSLGQGLEFLIYFQGNSAPDKSGLPSDRFSAERTGGSVSTLTIQRTQQEDSAVYLCASSFTGGRPGELFFGEGSRLTVL.

V gene TRBV6-2 or TRBV6-3 combines with J gene TRBJ2-4; TRBD1 matches at 8 bases. Trimming at V came to 0 bases and at J to 5 bases, leaving 9 bases not matched to a gene. The germline V gene has CDR1 MNHEY and CDR2 SVGEGT. This CDR3 has 17 residues. CDR3 in DNA: TGTGCCAGCAGTTACTCACGTTCGGACAGGGACGAAAACATTCAGTACTTC. As protein: CASSYSRSDRDENIQYF.

This chain connects TRBV19 to TRBJ2-5; D gene unclear. This CDR3 is 13 amino acids long. From germline, CDR1 is LNHDA and CDR2 SQIVND (reference sequence). V was shortened by 2 bases and J by 4 bases, with 8 bases between the two germline ends. The chain's CDR3 is CASSIQDRETQYF. Here the CDR3 DNA reads TGTGCCAGTAGTATACAGGACCGAGAGACCCAGTACTTC.

Details on this clone: Other nucleotide sequences in the sample specify the same CDR3. This chain links TRBV2 with TRBJ1-2; D not certain. V was clipped by 6 bases and J by 8 bases, with 19 bases between them. Germline values: CDR1 SNHLY, CDR2 FYNNEI. CDR3 size: 14 residues. The CDR3 DNA reads TGTGCCAGCAGAGAGGACCTCTCATCGAGAGGCTACACCTTC. It translates to CASREDLSSRGYTF.

This chain joins TRBV18 and TRBJ2-5; D is unresolved. Trimming stripped 6 bases from V and 1 base from J, with 9 bases between. There are 13 residues in the CDR3. The germline V gene encodes CDR1 KGHSH and CDR2 LQKENI. The CDR3 bases are TGTGCCAGCTCGAAACAATTCCAAGAGACCCAGTACTTC. Protein product: CASSKQFQETQYF. Drawing the rest from reference TRBV18 and TRBJ2-5, the complete variable domain is NAGVMQNPRHLVRRRGQEARLRCSPMKGHSHVYWYRQLPEEGLKFMVYLQKENIIDESGMPKERFSAEFPKEGPSILRIQQVVRGDSAAYFCASSKQFQETQYFGPGTRLLVL.

The chain links TRBV5-4 to TRBJ2-3, with 11 bases lining up with TRBD2. The CDR3 runs to 16 residues. Germline V gene sequence: CDR1 SGHNT, CDR2 YYREEE (reference sequence). V lost 0 bases, J lost 3 bases, and 3 bases stayed unmatched. This chain's CDR3 is CASSLDASGRTDTQYF. CDR3 nucleotide sequence: TGTGCCAGCAGCTTGGATGCTAGCGGGAGGACAGATACGCAGTATTTT. Full variable domain (missing parts from reference TRBV5-4 and TRBJ2-3): ETGVTQSPTHLIKTRGQQVTLRCSSQSGHNTVSWYQQALGQGPQFIFQYYREEENGRGNFPPRFSGLQFPNYSSELNVNALELDDSALYLCASSLDASGRTDTQYFGPGTRLTVL.

V is TRBV28 and J is TRBJ2-7, with D tentatively TRBD1 (5 bases). The germline CDR1 and CDR2 sequences are MDHEN and SYDVKM. The CDR3 length is 15 residues. Between the trimmed V and J ends, which lost 7 bases and 4 bases, there was a span of 20 bases. CDR3 region: CASTPPLGHRYEQYF. DNA for the CDR3: TGTGCCAGCACCCCTCCTTTGGGGCACCGATACGAGCAGTACTTC.

The chain couples TRBV7-8 to TRBJ2-7; 11 bases match TRBD1. The length of the CDR3 is 17 residues. Germline CDR1 is SGHVS and CDR2 is FQNEAQ. Trimming cost V 8 bases and J 2 bases; bases outside gene matches: 14. The CDR3 sequence: CASGSRTGGFSTYEQYF. The CDR3 DNA follows: TGTGCCAGCGGTTCTCGGACAGGGGGCTTCTCTACCTACGAGCAGTACTTC.

The J gene is TRBJ2-2, the V gene TRBV28, with a tentative D call TRBD1 (5 bases). V shed 4 bases and J shed 4 bases, with 10 bases lying between them. The CDR3 length is 14 residues. Germline lookup yields CDR1 MDHEN and CDR2 SYDVKM. The CDR3 is CASSWGRGTGELFF. Here the CDR3 DNA reads TGTGCCAGCAGTTGGGGAAGGGGCACCGGGGAGCTGTTTTTT.

A remark on this clone: Distinct nucleotide sequences in the sample also encode this CDR3. The chain uses TRBV28 and TRBJ1-5; D is undetermined. Germline assignment: CDR1 MDHEN and CDR2 SYDVKM. The CDR3 runs 13 residues. V dropped 5 bases and J dropped 12 bases, with 17 bases sitting between them. DNA for the CDR3: TGTGCCAGCAGTGGCCGCATTTGGAATGGCCAGCATTTT. Translation gives CASSGRIWNGQHF.